The 31 T cell receptor beta chains below were found in one sample sequenced in a study of spatial heterogeneity in lung cancer. As for time point: sample taken at primary tumor resection. Whole RNA came from tumor, nontumor lung or frozen PBMC and was sequenced without being sorted. TCRdb called the 5' RACE reads again in MiXCR, with one record for every CDR3 protein. The sample records about 53,000 distinct CDR3 sequences, roughly 6.5% being singletons. Sequencing used PBMCs, obtained at surgery. Receptors originate from a female donor with early-stage non-small cell lung cancer.

This clonotype was seen at least ten times. The chain couples TRBV20-1 to TRBJ2-1; D possibly uses TRBD1 or TRBD2 (5 bases each). V lost 6 bases and J lost 3, with 21 bases in between. Germline CDR1 DFQATT, CDR2 SNEGSKA (reference sequence). The length of the CDR3 is 16 residues. CDR3 nucleotide sequence: TGCAGTGCCTCCCTCGGGGCCCGAGGGGTCTACAATGAGCAGTTCTTC. Its protein product is CSASLGARGVYNEQFF.

This clonotype was detected a few times. This chain joins TRBV7-9 and TRBJ2-7; the D gene is possibly TRBD2 (5 bases). The germline V and J ends were trimmed by 4 bases and 9 bases, with 16 bases remaining between them. The CDR3 consists of 13 residues. CDR1 is SEHNR, CDR2 FQNEAQ, per germline (reference sequence). The CDR3 bases are TGTGCCAGCAGCTATGACTATCCCGTATGGCAGTACTTC. The encoded protein is CASSYDYPVWQYF.

The chain is built from TRBV2 and TRBJ2-5, with 8 bases matching TRBD2. In germline, CDR1 is SNHLY, CDR2 FYNNEI. Unmatched junction bases numbered 6, after V lost 5 bases and J lost 4 bases. This CDR3 has 14 residues. CDR3 sequence (DNA): TGTGCCAGCAGTAAGGGACTAGTCCCAGAGACCCAGTACTTC. As protein: CASSKGLVPETQYF.

This clonotype was found many times. This chain joins TRBV20-1 and TRBJ1-1; no reliable D call. V was cut by 8 bases and J by 1 base, with 8 bases left in between. CDR3 length: 11 residues. The germline V gene has CDR1 DFQATT and CDR2 SNEGSKA (reference sequence). The CDR3 DNA reads as TGCAGTTACGTGGGGAACACTGAAGCTTTCTTT. It specifies CSYVGNTEAFF.

This clonotype was recorded at least ten times. The chain is built from TRBV2 and TRBJ2-1; D perhaps matches TRBD1 (5 bases). The CDR3 contains 15 residues. Germline CDR1 and CDR2: SNHLY and FYNNEI. V lost 5 bases, J lost 6 bases, and 17 bases lay in between. The CDR3 DNA sequence: TGTGCCAGCAGTCCACAGGTGCTTATTGTCAATGAGCAGTTCTTC. Translation gives CASSPQVLIVNEQFF.

This clonotype was detected many times. The chain recombines TRBV11-2 with TRBJ2-7; D remains ambiguous. This CDR3 spans 15 amino acids. Trimming took 5 bases from V and 0 from J, leaving 14 bases between them. CDR1 and CDR2 (germline): SGHAT, FQNNGV. CDR3 sequence: CASSRMDGSSYEQYF. CDR3 DNA sequence: TGTGCCAGCAGCAGAATGGACGGCAGCTCCTACGAGCAGTACTTC.

The table lists this clonotype with a few counts. This chain uses TRBV9 with TRBJ2-3; 9 positions agree with TRBD1. The V segment lost 3 bases and the J segment 2 bases; nucleotides outside the gene matches: 13. The CDR3 is 18 amino acids. Germline values: CDR1 SGDLS, CDR2 YYNGEE. CDR3 sequence reads: CASSERPRGQGYTDTQYF. The DNA for the CDR3 is TGTGCCAGCAGCGAGAGGCCCCGGGGACAGGGCTACACAGATACGCAGTATTTT.

The gene calls are TRBV7-2 and TRBJ1-4; 9 bases fit TRBD1. CDR3 length equals 14 residues. Unmatched junction bases numbered 3, after V lost 4 bases and J lost 6 bases. CDR1 and CDR2 (germline): SGHTA, FQGNSA. Written as DNA, the CDR3 is TGTGCCAGCAGCTGGACAGGGGAGGATGAAAAACTGTTTTTT. Its protein is CASSWTGEDEKLFF. Filled out from reference TRBV7-2 and TRBJ1-4, the complete variable domain reads GAGVSQSPSNKVTEKGKDVELRCDPISGHTALYWYRQSLGQGLEFLIYFQGNSAPDKSGLPSDRFSAERTGGSVSTLTIQRTQQEDSAVYLCASSWTGEDEKLFFGSGTQLSVL.

This clonotype is deemed medium-sized. This chain joins TRBV3-1 and TRBJ2-7; 11 bases line up with TRBD2. Germline V CDR1 and CDR2: LGHDT, YNNKEL (reference sequence). The ends lost 3 bases at V and 5 bases at J; junction bases unmatched: 6. The CDR3 loop spans 15 amino acids. Here the CDR3 DNA reads TGTGCCAGCAGCCATCCCCTAGCGGGAGGTAACGAGCAGTACTTC. Translation: CASSHPLAGGNEQYF.

This clonotype has ten or more counts. The gene calls are TRBV13 and TRBJ2-5; a weak D match, TRBD2 (6 bases). Germline CDR1 PRHDT, CDR2 FYEKMQ (reference sequence). Trimming pared 5 bases from V and 2 bases from J, leaving 12 bases between. This CDR3 has 14 amino acids. The CDR3 region is CASSLGGGQETQYF. The CDR3 region has the DNA TGTGCCAGCAGCCTCGGAGGAGGGCAAGAGACCCAGTACTTC.

In its sample, this clonotype was seen a few times. This rearrangement joins TRBV7-3 to TRBJ2-3, with unresolved D. CDR1 is SGHTA, CDR2 FQGTGA, per germline. This CDR3 spans 14 amino acids. Trimming cost V 6 bases and J 2 bases, with 12 bases left between them. CDR3 sequence (DNA): TGTGCCAGCAGTCCCGGACGGTCCACAGATACGCAGTATTTT. This translates into CASSPGRSTDTQYF.

This clonotype showed up just a few times. The V gene is TRBV11-3, the J gene TRBJ2-1, with TRBD2 matching over 8 bases. Germline CDR1 reads SGHNT; CDR2 reads YENEEA. The CDR3 is 16 amino acids. V was clipped by 5 bases and J by 4 bases; unmatched bases: 10. For the CDR3, the DNA is TGTGCCAGCAGCACGGATAGTAGCGGGGCATACAATGAGCAGTTCTTC. It yields the protein CASSTDSSGAYNEQFF.

This clonotype came up many times. CDR3 coding DNA: TGTGCCAGCAGCTCCGGACGGAAGCAGTACTTC. This encodes CASSSGRKQYF. The V call is TRBV7-2, the J call TRBJ2-7; D gene uncertain. The ends were cut back, 4 bases at V and 8 bases at J, with 9 bases in the middle. The CDR3 spans 11 residues. The germline V gene encodes CDR1 SGHTA and CDR2 FQGNSA. Looking up the rest from reference TRBV7-2 and TRBJ2-7 gives the full variable domain: GAGVSQSPSNKVTEKGKDVELRCDPISGHTALYWYRQSLGQGLEFLIYFQGNSAPDKSGLPSDRFSAERTGGSVSTLTIQRTQQEDSAVYLCASSSGRKQYFGPGTRLTVT.

This clonotype was seen repeatedly, ten times or more. The chain uses TRBV5-4 and TRBJ2-1; 8 positions agree with TRBD2. CDR1 SGHNT and CDR2 YYREEE come from the germline V gene (reference sequence). J gave up 1 base and V 3 bases, and 15 bases lay outside the gene matches. The CDR3 is 19 amino acids. The chain's CDR3 is CASSSPGRSGAYSYNEQFF. The CDR3 DNA follows: TGTGCCAGCAGCTCCCCGGGGCGTAGCGGGGCCTATTCCTACAATGAGCAGTTCTTC.

V usage is TRBV3-1 and J usage is TRBJ1-6; D is uncertain. Germline lookup yields CDR1 LGHDT and CDR2 YNNKEL (reference sequence). V was clipped by 1 base and J by 2 bases, with 6 bases between them. The CDR3 consists of 15 residues. The CDR3 DNA reads as TGTGCCAGCAGCCAAGGCGTCGCCTATAATTCACCCCTCCACTTT. It translates to CASSQGVAYNSPLHF. Full variable domain (outside the CDR3, taken from reference TRBV3-1 and TRBJ1-6): DTAVSQTPKYLVTQMGNDKSIKCEQNLGHDTMYWYKQDSKKFLKIMFSYNNKELIINETVPNRFSPKSPDKAHLNLHINSLELGDSAVYFCASSQGVAYNSPLHFGNGTRLTVT.

This clonotype occurred many times. The rearrangement links TRBV9 to TRBJ2-3; maybe TRBD2 (7 bases). V shed 7 bases and J shed 3 bases, with 9 bases lying between them. This CDR3 has 12 amino acids. Looked up from germline, CDR1 is SGDLS and CDR2 is YYNGEE. CDR3 DNA: TGTGCCAGCGGGGGGGCAACAGATACGCAGTATTTT. Amino acid sequence: CASGGATDTQYF.

This sequence joins TRBV4-1 and TRBJ1-3; D ambiguous. Germline V gene lookup returns CDR1 MGHRA and CDR2 YSYEKL. The length of the CDR3 is 16 residues. Trimming removed 0 bases at V and 0 bases at J, with 9 bases between. CDR3 sequence reads: CASSQEAAHSGNTIYF. The DNA for the CDR3 is TGCGCCAGCAGCCAAGAAGCAGCGCACTCTGGAAACACCATATATTTT.

The V gene is TRBV28, the J gene TRBJ2-5; D not certain. Germline-derived CDR1 and CDR2 are MDHEN and SYDVKM. V lost 4 bases and J 5 bases, leaving 20 bases between the germline ends. The length of the CDR3 is 16 residues. CDR3 bases: TGTGCCAGCAGTTCTCTCAACCCCACCCTGACGGAGACCCAGTACTTC. This sequence encodes CASSSLNPTLTETQYF.

In its sample, this clonotype was seen many times. The chain combines TRBV2 with TRBJ1-1; 8 bases fit TRBD1. J gave up 1 base and V 9 bases, and 7 bases lay outside the gene matches. This CDR3 is built from 14 residues. Germline CDR1 is SNHLY and CDR2 is FYNNEI. CDR3 in amino acids: CARTGAGRNTEAFF. CDR3 coding DNA: TGTGCCAGGACAGGGGCGGGCCGGAACACTGAAGCTTTCTTT.

The CDR3: CASSLRGGRDEQFF. DNA for the CDR3: TGTGCCAGCAGCTTACGCGGGGGGCGCGATGAGCAGTTCTTC. The chain couples TRBV7-3 to TRBJ2-1; 8 bases match TRBD2. V lost 2 bases and J lost 8; bases outside the gene matches: 5. The length of the CDR3 is 14 residues. Germline loops: CDR1 SGHTA, CDR2 FQGTGA.

This clonotype has at least ten counts. V gene TRBV20-1 combines with J gene TRBJ2-1; D is possibly TRBD2 (6 bases). Per the germline V gene, CDR1 is DFQATT and CDR2 is SNEGSKA (reference sequence). This CDR3 contains 16 residues. V was clipped by 3 bases and J by 1 base, with 16 bases between them. CDR3 DNA sequence: TGCAGTGCTAGTCCGCTGACTAGTGGGTCCTACAATGAGCAGTTCTTC. Its translation: CSASPLTSGSYNEQFF.

The sample holds many counts of this clonotype. CDR3 region: CASSPRGGQLYGYTF. The CDR3 DNA sequence: TGTGCCAGCAGCCCGAGGGGGGGCCAACTATATGGCTACACCTTC. The chain uses TRBV7-2 and TRBJ1-2; D is possibly TRBD1 (6 bases). Germline assignment: CDR1 SGHTA and CDR2 FQGNSA. V lost 5 bases and J lost 5, with 18 bases in between. The CDR3 covers 15 residues.

This clonotype was observed many times. The J gene is TRBJ1-1, the V gene TRBV28, with a tentative D call TRBD1 (5 bases). Germline lookup yields CDR1 MDHEN and CDR2 SYDVKM. V was cut by 10 bases and J by 0 bases, with 12 bases left in between. The CDR3 has 13 amino acids. The CDR3 coding sequence is TGTGCCACCGGACCGGGGGTGAACACTGAAGCTTTCTTT. As protein: CATGPGVNTEAFF.

This clonotype was seen repeatedly, ten times or more. The chain links TRBV13 to TRBJ2-2; 9 bases agree with TRBD1. CDR3 length: 15 residues. Germline assignment: CDR1 PRHDT and CDR2 FYEKMQ (reference sequence). With V trimmed by 8 bases and J by 1 base, 5 bases remained unmatched. The CDR3 loop reads CASSLGQGNTGELFF. CDR3 DNA: TGTGCCAGCTCTTTGGGACAGGGGAACACCGGGGAGCTGTTTTTT. Full variable domain (outside the CDR3, taken from reference TRBV13 and TRBJ2-2): AAGVIQSPRHLIKEKRETATLKCYPIPRHDTVYWYQQGPGQDPQFLISFYEKMQSDKGSIPDRFSAQQFSDYHSELNMSSLELGDSALYFCASSLGQGNTGELFFGEGSRLTVL.

The J gene is TRBJ1-6, the V gene TRBV20-1; D is unresolved. V lost 3 bases to trimming and J lost 18 bases, with 15 bases between them. The length of the CDR3 is 11 residues. Per germline, CDR1 DFQATT and CDR2 SNEGSKA (reference sequence). The CDR3 spells CSASDEPGAHF. The CDR3, as DNA: TGCAGTGCTAGTGATGAGCCGGGCGCCCACTTT.

This clonotype has a count of ten or more. The rearrangement links TRBV19 to TRBJ2-1; TRBD1 matches at 8 bases. The CDR3 spans 16 residues. CDR1 and CDR2 (germline): LNHDA, SQIVND (reference sequence). The V and J ends lost 8 bases and 6 bases, in that order; junction bases with no gene match: 15. As DNA, the CDR3 is TGTGCCAGTCGAAGTGGGGGCAGGGGGCCGGCCAATGAGCAGTTCTTC. It specifies CASRSGGRGPANEQFF.

This clonotype was counted many times. The gene calls are TRBV20-1 and TRBJ2-7, with 10 bases that match TRBD2. Germline assignment: CDR1 DFQATT and CDR2 SNEGSKA (reference sequence). This CDR3 comprises 13 residues. Losses at the gene ends were 7 bases for V and 7 bases for J; bases not matched to a gene: 10. Here the CDR3 reads CSVPGLATREQYF. The CDR3 nucleotides read TGCAGTGTTCCGGGACTAGCGACGAGGGAGCAGTACTTC.

This clonotype was counted ten times or more. The rearrangement uses TRBV28 and TRBJ1-5; D uncertain. CDR1 MDHEN and CDR2 SYDVKM come from the germline V gene. This CDR3 region has 16 residues. V shed 1 base and J shed 0 bases, with 10 bases lying between them. The CDR3 DNA is TGTGCCAGCAGTTTATTAACACACTATAGCAATCAGCCCCAGCATTTT. This encodes CASSLLTHYSNQPQHF. The entire variable domain, with the rest obtained from reference TRBV28 and TRBJ1-5, is as follows: DVKVTQSSRYLVKRTGEKVFLECVQDMDHENMFWYRQDPGLGLRLIYFSYDVKMKEKGDIPEGYSVSREKKERFSLILESASTNQTSMYLCASSLLTHYSNQPQHFGDGTRLSIL.

This clonotype was found many times. The chain has TRBV5-1 and TRBJ2-5; D call uncertain. Trimming took 0 bases from V and 4 from J, leaving 4 bases between them. The CDR3 spans 12 residues. CDR1 and CDR2 (germline): SGHRS, YFSETQ. The CDR3 region has the DNA TGCGCCAGCAGCTTGGTGGCAGAGACCCAGTACTTC. The encoded protein is CASSLVAETQYF. The full variable domain, with the rest looked up from reference TRBV5-1 and TRBJ2-5, is KAGVTQTPRYLIKTRGQQVTLSCSPISGHRSVSWYQQTPGQGLQFLFEYFSETQRNKGNFPGRFSGRQFSNSRSEMNVSTLELGDSALYLCASSLVAETQYFGPGTRLLVL.

In its sample, this clonotype was seen a few times. The V call is TRBV6-5, the J call TRBJ2-5, with a tentative D call TRBD2 (6 bases). This CDR3 comprises 15 residues. Germline V CDR1 and CDR2: MNHEY, SVGAGI. V was trimmed by 4 bases and J by 1 base, leaving 13 bases between them. The CDR3 DNA is TGTGCCAGCAGTTCACCGCGGGACGGCCAAGAGACCCAGTACTTC. This gives the protein CASSSPRDGQETQYF.

The V call is TRBV27, the J call TRBJ1-5, with D possibly TRBD1 on 5 matching bases. Germline V gene data show CDR1 as MNHEY and CDR2 as SMNVEV (reference sequence). This CDR3 has 15 residues. The V end was cut by 2 bases, the J end by 7 bases, with 15 bases between. Written as DNA, the CDR3 is TGTGCCAGCAGTTTACGCCAGGGTCCCGGCCAGCCCCAGCATTTT. Protein: CASSLRQGPGQPQHF.